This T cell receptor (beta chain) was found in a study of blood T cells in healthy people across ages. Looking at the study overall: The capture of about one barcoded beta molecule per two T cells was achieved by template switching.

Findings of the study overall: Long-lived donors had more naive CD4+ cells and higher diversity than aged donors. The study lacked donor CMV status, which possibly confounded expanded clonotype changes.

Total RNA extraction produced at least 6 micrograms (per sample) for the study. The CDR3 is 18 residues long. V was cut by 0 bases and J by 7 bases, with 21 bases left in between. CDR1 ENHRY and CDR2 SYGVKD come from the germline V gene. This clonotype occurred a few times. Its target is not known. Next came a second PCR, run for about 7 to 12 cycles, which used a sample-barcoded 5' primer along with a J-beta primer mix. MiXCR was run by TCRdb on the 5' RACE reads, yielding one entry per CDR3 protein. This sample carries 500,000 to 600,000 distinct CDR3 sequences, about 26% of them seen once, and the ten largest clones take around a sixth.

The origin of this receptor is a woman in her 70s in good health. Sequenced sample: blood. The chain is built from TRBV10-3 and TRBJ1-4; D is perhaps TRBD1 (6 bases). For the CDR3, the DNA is TGTGCCATCAGTGAGTCGAAACTAAACAGGGTAGCGTCTGAAAAACTGTTTTTT. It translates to CAISESKLNRVASEKLFF.